A selection of T cell receptor beta chains follows, all from one sample in a study of blood T cell repertoires in COVID-19. The protocol was immunoSEQ multiplex PCR, while the TCRdb copy is restricted to in-frame clones and leaves out a portion. The table records 84,000 or so clones, more than 75% of them present only once. Sequences were obtained from peripheral blood. The receptors stem from a woman older than 75 with acute or convalescent COVID-19. The CDR3 runs from the conserved cysteine through the conserved F or W. Clone size is stated in some rows and not others, as once, few, many or a class when expanded.

CDR3: CASSQAALQAFF
V: TRBV3-1/TRBV3-2
size: NA

CDR3: CAERGSGANVLTF
V: TRBV6-1
size: NA

CDR3: CATGPSGSTETQYF
V: TRBV24-1
size: NA

CDR3: CASSSSSSPYEQYF
V: TRBV6-6
size: NA

CDR3: CASSLGGTSITDTQYF
V: TRBV5-1
size: NA

CDR3: CASSQSGGRNEKLFF
V: TRBV3-1/TRBV3-2
size: NA

CDR3: CASSLTGQGVGTEAFF
V: TRBV5-1
size: NA

CDR3: CASSLGQNQPQHF
V: TRBV7-8
size: NA

CDR3: CASSWREGDEQYF
V: TRBV27
size: NA

CDR3: CASSRDSFSNTEAFF
V: TRBV14
size: NA

CDR3: CASSAASGTGRAEAFF
V: TRBV28
size: NA

CDR3: CASSLASLAGGGTQYF
V: TRBV5-1
size: NA

CDR3: CASSDGQGALYGYTF
V: TRBV5-1
size: NA

CDR3: CAWSVQAHGDTQYF
V: TRBV30
size: NA

CDR3: CASSLGTGLNTGELFF
V: TRBV7-3
size: NA

CDR3: CASGLMGTGGVGTEAFF
V: TRBV12-5
size: NA

CDR3: CASASVDTEAFF
V: TRBV3-1/TRBV3-2
size: few

CDR3: CASSVDGGSGDEQYF
V: TRBV9
size: NA

CDR3: CASSLYGQGAGETQYF
V: TRBV5-1
size: NA

CDR3: CASSSQGLAANTGELFF
V: TRBV19
size: NA

CDR3: CSARGGTEQYF
V: TRBV20-1
size: NA

CDR3: CASSLLGARGQPQHF
V: TRBV27
size: NA

CDR3: CATRGVNVGTDTQYF
V: TRBV5-4
size: NA

CDR3: CASSYWRSGRESNEQFF
V: TRBV6-2/TRBV6-3
size: NA

CDR3: CASSYSKGSSYNEQFF
V: TRBV6-5
size: NA

CDR3: CASSLAGDPGNTIYF
V: TRBV5-1
size: NA

CDR3: CASSQDPGQGLSGNTIYF
V: TRBV3-1/TRBV3-2
size: NA

CDR3: CASSLAGTGTDTQYF
V: TRBV5-4
size: few

CDR3: CASSYSLDSPYTF
V: TRBV6-5
size: few

CDR3: CASGVERPNTGELFF
V: TRBV5-1
size: NA

CDR3: CASSPSLAGVNF
V: TRBV7-9
size: NA

CDR3: CASSFPVSPGYTF
V: TRBV28
size: NA

CDR3: CASTPDTEAFF
V: TRBV6-6
size: once

CDR3: CASSEKRTGDTDTQYF
V: TRBV6-1
size: NA

CDR3: CASSLKLTSGNNEQFF
V: TRBV5-6
size: NA

CDR3: CASSLRTSGGELFF
V: TRBV7-3
size: few

CDR3: CASSFLPSGSSSSYNEQFF
V: TRBV7-9
size: NA

CDR3: CASSLGQGHGELFF
V: TRBV5-5
size: NA

CDR3: CATSDHTGFNQPQHF
V: TRBV24-1
size: NA

CDR3: CASSSPAKDRGSPLHF
V: TRBV28
size: NA

CDR3: CASQTGDQPQHF
V: TRBV6-5
size: NA